This TCR beta chain was obtained from a study of CD8+CD57+ T cells in acquired aplastic anemia. The CDR3 is made up of 14 amino acids. Looked up from germline, CDR1 is SEHNR and CDR2 is FQNEAQ (reference sequence). Trimming at V came to 5 bases and at J to 5 bases, leaving 7 bases not matched to a gene. Genomic DNA, the template, was used for profiling of the TCR beta VDJ and CDR3. TCRdb called the reads again in MiXCR, with one record for every CDR3 protein. The sample lists 200,000 to 250,000 distinct CDR3 sequences; roughly 35% were seen once. Sequenced sample: sorted CD4+, CD8+, or CD8+CD57+ T cells (not recorded which) from PBMCs. This receptor was identified in a human donor in good health, serving as a control. The rearrangement joins TRBV7-9 to TRBJ2-7, with TRBD1 matching over 9 bases. The CDR3 DNA reads TGTGCCAGCAGCATCGGGACAGGGCGGAACGAGCAGTACTTC. It translates to CASSIGTGRNEQYF.